A single sample gave rise to the 14 T cell receptor beta chains below, sequenced in a study of T-cell memory formation after mild COVID-19. TCRdb reanalysed the 5' RACE reads using MiXCR and keeps one entry per CDR3 protein. In the table there are almost 350,000 distinct CDR3 sequences, 20% to 25% of which are singletons. Sample: PBMCs or a T cell subset sorted from them (not recorded which). The receptors were gathered from a man aged 18 to 29 who had mild COVID-19 (a few samples of this study predate the infection). Cell type and time point are not known.

The gene calls are TRBV5-6 and TRBJ2-7, with D tentatively TRBD2 (5 bases). Germline assignment: CDR1 SGHDT and CDR2 YYEEEE. Trimming removed 2 bases from V and 3 bases from J, with 18 bases in between. The CDR3 contains 16 residues. The DNA for the CDR3 is TGTGCCAGCAGCTTAAGGATCCCGAGGGCAAGCTACGAGCAGTACGTC. Protein sequence: CASSLRIPRASYEQYV.

The CDR3 loop is CSASSGDQPQHF. DNA for the CDR3: TGCAGTGCTAGCTCAGGGGATCAGCCCCAGCATTTT. The chain joins TRBV20-1 to TRBJ1-5, with TRBD1 as a possible D gene (6 bases). This CDR3 is 12 amino acids long. The V end was cut by 3 bases, the J end by 5 bases, with 8 bases between. Germline lookup yields CDR1 DFQATT and CDR2 SNEGSKA (reference sequence).

The rearrangement joins TRBV29-1 to TRBJ2-3; 12 nucleotides line up with TRBD1. Germline CDR1 SQVTM, CDR2 ANQGSEA. This CDR3 spans 15 amino acids. Trimming cost V 4 bases and J 6 bases; bases outside gene matches: 8. DNA of the CDR3: TGCAGCGTTGCCTTCGGGACAGGGGGCCCGGATACGCAGTATTTT. The encoded protein is CSVAFGTGGPDTQYF.

CDR3 residues: CASAGGLEAFF. The DNA for the CDR3 is TGTGCCAGCGCCGGGGGGCTCGAAGCTTTCTTT. The chain joins TRBV6-6 to TRBJ1-1; TRBD1 might be the D (6 bases). CDR1 is MNHNY and CDR2 is SVGAGI in the germline V gene (reference sequence). The CDR3 has 11 residues. V was clipped by 8 bases and J by 8 bases, with 12 bases between them.

V gene TRBV5-1 combines with J gene TRBJ2-5, with TRBD1 matching 9 bases. Trimming took 4 bases from V and 3 from J; bases not matched to a gene: 4. The CDR3 length is 14 residues. Germline V gene data show CDR1 as SGHRS and CDR2 as YFSETQ. As DNA, the CDR3 is TGCGCCAGCAGCCCGGGACAGGGCGAAGAGACCCAGTACTTC. Translation gives CASSPGQGEETQYF.

This clonotype has only a few counts. The genes are TRBV21-1 and TRBJ2-2; the table's D call TRBD2 went unverified against the DNA. TRBV21-1 is reported as a pseudogene. This CDR3 contains 16 residues. CDR3: CASSKEERPYTGELFF. The CDR3 nucleotides read TGTGCCAGCAGCAAAGAGGAGCGGCCTTACACCGGGGAGCTGTTTTTT.

This clonotype was detected only a few times. The chain combines TRBV28 with TRBJ2-7, with unresolved D. There are 11 residues in the CDR3. CDR1 is MDHEN and CDR2 is SYDVKM in the germline V gene. The CDR3: CASSRQRTYVV. DNA of the CDR3: TGTGCCAGCAGCCGCCAGAGGACCTACGTCGTC.

CDR3 sequence reads: CASSQAGQNNYGYTF. CDR3 coding DNA: TGCGCCAGCAGCCAAGCCGGACAGAATAACTATGGCTACACCTTC. This chain uses TRBV4-1 with TRBJ1-2, with D possibly being TRBD1 (6 bases). Trimming left V 1 base short and J 1 base short, with 10 bases between. The CDR3 totals 15 residues. Germline V gives CDR1 MGHRA, CDR2 YSYEKL.

This clonotype turned up a few times. The chain combines TRBV3-1 with TRBJ2-5, with 8 bases matching TRBD1. The CDR3 is made up of 15 amino acids. Germline CDR1 LGHDT, CDR2 YNNKEL (reference sequence). V was clipped by 5 bases and J by 5 bases; unmatched bases: 10. The CDR3 loop reads CASSIFQGAGETQYF. For the CDR3, the DNA is TGTGCCAGCAGCATCTTCCAGGGGGCAGGGGAGACCCAGTACTTC.

The chain links TRBV12-3 or TRBV12-4 to TRBJ1-1; D gene ambiguous. V was shortened by 7 bases and J by 3 bases, with 15 bases between the two germline ends. The CDR3 spans 14 residues. The CDR3 DNA reads TGTGCCAGCACCCTCGGCGGGGTGCACACTGAAGCTTTCTTT. Translated: CASTLGGVHTEAFF.

The chain is built from TRBV29-1 and TRBJ1-5, with a possible D match to TRBD1 (6 bases). Trimming took 4 bases from V and 5 from J, leaving 12 bases between them. CDR1 and CDR2 (germline): SQVTM, ANQGSEA. This CDR3 spans 13 amino acids. CDR3 nucleotide sequence: TGCAGCGTTGGTCAGGGGCTGTATCAGCCCCAGCATTTT. The encoded protein is CSVGQGLYQPQHF.

This clonotype showed up just a few times. V and J are TRBV20-1 and TRBJ2-7; tentatively, D is TRBD1 or TRBD2 (6 bases each). Germline CDR1 reads DFQATT; CDR2 reads SNEGSKA (reference sequence). The CDR3 is made up of 14 amino acids. V shed 1 base and J shed 5 bases, with 15 bases lying between them. CDR3 nucleotides: TGCAGTGCTAGAGGGGGGGCGATTGATAACGAGCAGTACTTC. It specifies CSARGGAIDNEQYF.

V is TRBV4-2 and J is TRBJ2-1; 8 bases agree with TRBD2. With 1 base clipped from V and 4 bases from J, the junction kept 6 bases outside the gene matches. CDR3 size: 16 residues. In germline, CDR1 is LGHNA, CDR2 YNFKEQ. This CDR3 reads CASSQVSRGGYNEQFF. Here the CDR3 DNA reads TGTGCCAGCAGCCAAGTCTCCCGGGGGGGTTACAATGAGCAGTTCTTC.

The J gene is TRBJ2-7, the V gene TRBV5-1; 8 positions match TRBD2. The V gene's germline CDR1 is SGHRS and CDR2 YFSETQ. The CDR3 is made up of 15 amino acids. After removal of 4 bases from V and 1 base from J, the junction contained 7 bases not matched to a gene. The DNA of the CDR3 is TGCGCCAGCAGCGCTGGGGCGGGGGGTTCCTACGAGCAGTACTTC. Its protein product is CASSAGAGGSYEQYF.